This TCR beta chain was captured in a study of PD-1 blockade in classical Hodgkin lymphoma. Study-wide context: Patients in the cohort were put on intravenous nivolumab, 3 mg/kg every 2 weeks.

Study findings and constraints: Compared with baseline, CD4+ but not CD8+ TCR diversity had risen significantly by C4D1. Complete responders showed a baseline diversity that resembled the diversity of newly diagnosed patients.

About this clone: What it binds is not known.

The data were produced by immunoSEQ multiplex PCR, yet TCRdb's version contains in-frame clones alone and is incomplete. There are 45,000 to 55,000 clones in the sample; over 70% occur only once, and around 15% lies in the top ten. After autologous stem cell transplantation all patients relapsed, and prior brentuximab vedotin exposure differed between cohorts. The V and J ends lost 0 bases and 7 bases respectively, with 10 bases between them. This CDR3 comprises 13 residues. Germline CDR1 GTSNPN, CDR2 SVGIG (reference sequence). Sample: peripheral blood mononuclear cells (PBMCs), taken at baseline. This rearrangement joins TRBV30 to TRBJ2-1; no clear D gene. This TCR came from a human donor with classical Hodgkin lymphoma. CDR3 coding DNA: TGTGCCTGGAGTGTTGAAGCCAGGAATGAGCAGTTCTTC. Translated: CAWSVEARNEQFF.